These 8 T cell receptor beta chains were all obtained from the same sample, sequenced in a study of blood T cell repertoires in COVID-19. The protocol was immunoSEQ multiplex PCR, while the TCRdb copy is restricted to in-frame clones and leaves out a portion. The sample records roughly 260,000 clones, around 89% being singletons. The sequenced sample consisted of peripheral blood. The receptors derive from a middle-aged woman with acute or convalescent COVID-19.

This clone came up a few times. The genes are TRBV28 and TRBJ1-6; 9 bases line up with TRBD1. The germline gives CDR1 MDHEN, CDR2 SYDVKM. With V trimmed by 6 bases and J by 6 bases, 9 bases remained unmatched. The CDR3 has 16 residues. CDR3 DNA sequence: TGTGCCAGCAGCCTCCCCGCGGGACAGGGTAATTCACCCCTCCACTTT. Translating gives CASSLPAGQGNSPLHF.

The chain combines TRBV5-6 with TRBJ2-1; possibly TRBD2 for D (7 bases). The V end was cut by 6 bases, the J end by 12 bases, with 13 bases between. The CDR3 sequence is 11 residues long. Germline V lookup: CDR1 SGHDT, CDR2 YYEEEE. CDR3 loop: CASTLGGGQFF. For the CDR3, the DNA is TGTGCCAGCACCCTGGGAGGGGGGCAGTTCTTC.

The chain uses TRBV9 and TRBJ1-1, with D possibly being TRBD1 (5 bases). Germline-derived CDR1 and CDR2 are SGDLS and YYNGEE. V was shortened by 5 bases and J by 5 bases, with 13 bases between the two germline ends. The CDR3 has 13 residues. The CDR3 reads CASSAGLGTEAFF. The CDR3 DNA follows: TGTGCCAGCAGTGCAGGGTTGGGAACTGAAGCTTTCTTT.

This chain uses TRBV4-1 with TRBJ1-2; D perhaps matches TRBD1 (5 bases). Germline V gene lookup returns CDR1 MGHRA and CDR2 YSYEKL. The CDR3 runs 15 residues. Trimming removed 0 bases at V and 4 bases at J, with 12 bases between. The chain's CDR3 is CASSQEQQAIYGYTF. Here the CDR3 DNA reads TGCGCCAGCAGCCAAGAACAACAGGCGATCTATGGCTACACCTTC.

The rearrangement joins TRBV7-3 to TRBJ2-3, with a tentative D call TRBD2 (8 bases). The germline CDR1 and CDR2 sequences are SGHTA and FQGTGA. Trimming left V 4 bases short and J 4 bases short, with 18 bases between. The CDR3 has 16 residues. Written as DNA, the CDR3 is TGTGCCAGCAGCTCCTCGACAGGGCGGGGGGCAGATACGCAGTATTTT. This sequence encodes CASSSSTGRGADTQYF.

The rearrangement uses TRBV2 and TRBJ2-1, with TRBD2 matching 9 bases. This CDR3 comprises 15 residues. V shed 8 bases and J 4 bases; nucleotides not matched to a gene: 9. Germline loops: CDR1 SNHLY, CDR2 FYNNEI. Here the CDR3 reads CASSVSGGPYNEQFF. The CDR3 coding sequence is TGTGCCAGCTCTGTCAGCGGGGGGCCTTACAATGAGCAGTTCTTC.

The chain employs TRBV6-5 and TRBJ1-2; tentative D call: TRBD1 (5 bases). This CDR3 is 13 amino acids long. V shed 6 bases and J shed 5 bases, with 13 bases lying between them. Germline values: CDR1 MNHEY, CDR2 SVGAGI. The CDR3 sequence: CASSLRQKYGYTF. In DNA form, the CDR3 reads TGTGCCAGCAGCCTAAGACAGAAATATGGCTACACCTTC.

The chain joins TRBV13 to TRBJ1-2; D is possibly TRBD1 (5 bases). This CDR3 comprises 12 residues. Trimming shortened V by 3 bases and J by 7 bases, and 9 bases separated the two germline ends. CDR1 PRHDT and CDR2 FYEKMQ come from the germline V gene (reference sequence). The CDR3 DNA follows: TGTGCCAGCAGCTTCGACAGAAGTGGCTACACCTTC. It encodes CASSFDRSGYTF.